This is a list of T cell receptor beta chains from one sample in a study of regulatory T cells in long-lasting Graves disease. Each CDR3 protein is one row after TCRdb ran MiXCR on the multiplex PCR reads. Of around 320,000 distinct CDR3 sequences in the sample, around 15% were seen once. Another study also made use of these data, one on T cells in Graves' hyperthyroidism and ophthalmopathy.

The sample consisted of peripheral blood mononuclear cells (PBMCs), taken at new diagnosis, from a patient treated with antithyroid drugs. All receptors derive from a man aged 35 to 55 with Graves disease. CDR3s include the opening cysteine and the closing phenylalanine or tryptophan. D genes are given only for firm matches. Clone sizes are given selectively: once, few, many, or a class where the clone is expanded.

V gene	clone size	D gene	J gene	CDR3 DNA	CDR3 protein
TRBV7-3	few	.	TRBJ2-2	TGTGCCAGCAGCTTACATCAGGACTCAGCGAACACCGGGGAGCTGTTTTTT	CASSLHQDSANTGELFF
TRBV4-1	few	.	TRBJ2-6	TGCGCCAACAGCCAAGTTTCGAGGAGGGGATCGTCTGGGGCCAACGTCCTGACTTTC	CANSQVSRRGSSGANVLTF
TRBV6-2/TRBV6-3	.	TRBD1	TRBJ2-7	TGTGCCAGCAGTTACTCAATCCCGACAGGGGGCTCCTACGAGCAGTACTTC	CASSYSIPTGGSYEQYF
TRBV6-5	many	.	TRBJ2-7	TGTGCCAGCAGTTACGGAGCCGCCTACTACGAGCAGTACTTC	CASSYGAAYYEQYF
TRBV7-2	many	.	TRBJ1-6	TGTGCCAGCAGCTTAGGCCCCATATTACAGGATGGAGGCAGCTCCTATAATTCACCCCTCCACTTT	CASSLGPILQDGGSSYNSPLHF
TRBV20-1	many	TRBD1	TRBJ1-5	TGCAGTGCCTACAGGGGGGGTCAGCCCCAGCATTTT	CSAYRGGQPQHF
TRBV12-3/TRBV12-4	many	.	TRBJ1-2	TGTGCCAGCAGTCCCCGGACGTACTATGGCTACACCTTC	CASSPRTYYGYTF
TRBV14	.	TRBD1	TRBJ1-5	TGTGCCAGCAGTGGGACAGGGGAAAAGCCCCAGCATTTT	CASSGTGEKPQHF
TRBV29-1	many	.	TRBJ1-1	TGCAGCGGGGACCGGGACACAAACACTGAAGCTTTCTTT	CSGDRDTNTEAFF
TRBV7-2	many	.	TRBJ2-3	TGTGCCAGCAGCAAACTAACGGGGGGCAGGGCAAGTCGGGATACGCAGTATTTT	CASSKLTGGRASRDTQYF
TRBV2	few	.	TRBJ2-7	TGTGCCAGCAGTGAAGGTATCCAAGAGCAGTACTTC	CASSEGIQEQYF
TRBV24-1	.	TRBD1	TRBJ1-2	TGTGCCACCAGTGATTCGACAGGGGGCGGTTATGGCTACACCTTC	CATSDSTGGGYGYTF
TRBV30	many	TRBD1	TRBJ1-5	TGTGCCTGGAGTCCCGGGACAGGCGACCCCCATCAGCCCCAGCATTTT	CAWSPGTGDPHQPQHF
TRBV6-1	few	TRBD1	TRBJ2-2	TGTGCCAGCTCCACAGGGGGCTCCGGGGAGCTGTTTTTT	CASSTGGSGELFF
TRBV28	.	TRBD1	TRBJ1-3	TGTGCCAGCAGTAGAACAGGGGCAGGAGGAAACACCATATATTTT	CASSRTGAGGNTIYF
TRBV10-3	many	.	TRBJ2-1	TGTGCCATCAGTGAGTCGGATGTCGGCTACAATGAGCAGTTCTTC	CAISESDVGYNEQFF
TRBV9	many	TRBD1	TRBJ1-5	TGTGCCAGCAGCGGACGGGACAGCTATCAGCCCCAGCATTTT	CASSGRDSYQPQHF
TRBV27	.	.	TRBJ2-3	TGTGCCAGCAGTTTTCTGTTGCTTACTAGCACAGATACGCAGTATTTT	CASSFLLLTSTDTQYF
TRBV29-1	many	.	TRBJ2-5	TGCAGCGTTTCTTCTGGGTTAGAGACCCAGTACTTC	CSVSSGLETQYF
TRBV28	few	.	TRBJ1-5	TGTGCCAGCAGACAACTATGGGGGAACGGGGTGTGGGGGCTCCATCAGCCCCAGCATTTT	CASRQLWGNGVWGLHQPQHF
TRBV12-3/TRBV12-4	many	.	TRBJ1-6	TGTGCCAGCAGTTTATATGGCACAGGCAATTCACCCCTCCACTTT	CASSLYGTGNSPLHF
TRBV28	many	.	TRBJ1-3	TGTGCCAGCAGTTTGAGGCGGGGGTTGAGAGGAAACACCATATATTTT	CASSLRRGLRGNTIYF
TRBV20-1	.	.	TRBJ2-6	TGCAGTGCTAGCCGGGGACCTGGGGCCAACGTCCTGACTTTC	CSASRGPGANVLTF
TRBV20-1	few	.	TRBJ2-1	TGCAGTGCTAGATCCAGCGGGGACAGCTCCTACAATGAGCAGTTCTTC	CSARSSGDSSYNEQFF
TRBV5-1	.	TRBD1	TRBJ2-5	TGCGCCAGCAGCTTAGTAGGGGGCAGCCAAGAGACCCAGTACTTC	CASSLVGGSQETQYF
TRBV5-1	.	.	TRBJ1-5	TGCGCCAGCAGAGGAAGGGGCTATCAGCCCCAGCATTTT	CASRGRGYQPQHF
TRBV20-1	many	TRBD1	TRBJ1-5	TGCAGTGTTCCCGGACAGGGAGGTCAGCCCCAGCATTTT	CSVPGQGGQPQHF
TRBV18	few	.	TRBJ2-2	TGTGCCAGCTCACCTACTATGGGGGTGAGGACCGGGGAGCTGTTTTTT	CASSPTMGVRTGELFF
TRBV6-5	.	.	TRBJ2-6	TGTGCCAGCAGTTACTCTTACAGGTCTGGGGCCAACGTCCTGACTTTC	CASSYSYRSGANVLTF
TRBV2	.	.	TRBJ2-1	TGTGCCAGTTTAAGGGGGAGCTCCTACAATGAGCAGTTCTTC	CASLRGSSYNEQFF
TRBV18	many	.	TRBJ1-2	TGTGCCAGCTCACCGGCGGGGGAGAGGGTTTACTATGGCTACACCTTC	CASSPAGERVYYGYTF
TRBV24-1	many	TRBD2	TRBJ2-5	TGTGCCACCAGTGATCCTAGCGGGGGAACCCAAGAGACCCAGTACTTC	CATSDPSGGTQETQYF
TRBV5-1	many	.	TRBJ1-1	TGCGCCAGCTCCTCAATGGGTGGGGTTGGGACTGAAGCTTTCTTT	CASSSMGGVGTEAFF
TRBV24-1	few	.	TRBJ1-6	TGTGCCACCAGTCGCGCGGGGAATTCACCCCTCCACTTT	CATSRAGNSPLHF
TRBV5-1	.	.	TRBJ2-6	TGCGCCAGCAGCCGAAGTCTTGTGGGGGCTGGGGCCAACGTCCTGACTTTC	CASSRSLVGAGANVLTF
TRBV5-1	.	TRBD1	TRBJ2-1	TGCGCCAGCAGCTCAACAGGGGCGAGCTCCTACAATGAGCAGTTCTTC	CASSSTGASSYNEQFF
TRBV24-1	few	.	TRBJ2-7	TGTGCCACCAGTGATCGATACGAGCAGTACTTC	CATSDRYEQYF
TRBV18	.	TRBD1	TRBJ1-6	TGTGCCAGCTCACCCCAGGGGACAGATAATTCACCCCTCCACTTT	CASSPQGTDNSPLHF
TRBV3-1	many	TRBD2	TRBJ2-3	TGTGCCAGCAGCCAAGATCTGATACTAGCGGGGGGCTTAGCGGCAGATACGCAGTATTTT	CASSQDLILAGGLAADTQYF
TRBV7-6	many	TRBD1	TRBJ2-4	TGTGCCAGCAGCCCACAGGGGATAGCCAAAAACATTCAGTACTTC	CASSPQGIAKNIQYF
TRBV7-9	many	.	TRBJ2-7	TGTGCCAGCAGCTTATTTGCCCCCTACGAGCAGTACTTC	CASSLFAPYEQYF
TRBV28	many	TRBD2	TRBJ2-5	TGTGCCAGCAGTTTTTCCCGGACTAGCCTCGGTACACAAGAGACCCAGTACTTC	CASSFSRTSLGTQETQYF
TRBV6-2/TRBV6-3	.	.	TRBJ1-5	TGTGCCAGCAGTTACTCGAGGGGGAGTAGCAATCAGCCCCAGCATTTT	CASSYSRGSSNQPQHF
TRBV5-1	many	.	TRBJ1-1	TGCGCCAGCAGCCCGGGACAAATCCCTAACACTGAAGCTTTCTTT	CASSPGQIPNTEAFF
TRBV20-1	many	TRBD2	TRBJ2-3	TGCAGTGCTAGGGCCGCTAGCGGGGGGCCAGATACGCAGTATTTT	CSARAASGGPDTQYF
TRBV28	many	.	TRBJ1-4	TGTGCCAGCCAAAGACACGGGGCAACTAATGAAAAACTGTTTTTT	CASQRHGATNEKLFF
TRBV28	many	.	TRBJ2-5	TGTGCCAGCAGCCCGGCCCCGGACGCGAATCAAGAGACCCAGTACTTC	CASSPAPDANQETQYF
TRBV30	many	.	TRBJ1-2	TGTGCCTGGACACAACCACAGAACGTCTATGGCTACACCTTC	CAWTQPQNVYGYTF
TRBV7-6	.	.	TRBJ1-2	TGTGCCAGCAGCTTAGGCCCCGGGGCCGGCTATGGCTACACCTTC	CASSLGPGAGYGYTF
TRBV4-3	.	.	TRBJ2-1	TGCGCCAGCAGCCAAGACTGGGGCCATTCCTACAATGAGCAGTTCTTC	CASSQDWGHSYNEQFF
TRBV3-1	.	.	TRBJ2-7	TGTGCCAGCAGCTCGAAGTCCTACGAGCAGTACTTC	CASSSKSYEQYF
TRBV28	.	.	TRBJ1-4	TGTGCCAGCAGTTTATGGGTGGGGTCAACTAATGAAAAACTGTTTTTT	CASSLWVGSTNEKLFF